The rows below give T cell receptor beta chains drawn from one sample of a study of response to subunit inactivated influenza vaccine. TCRdb processed the RT-PCR reads anew with MiXCR; each CDR3 protein has one entry. The data hold 500,000 or so distinct CDR3 sequences, with 15% to 20% observed a single time. The sample consisted of CD4+ T cells sorted from PBMCs, taken around 25 months after vaccination. Receptors were obtained from a man between 50 and 69 years old who received an inactivated influenza vaccine. Each CDR3 is given with its conserved first and last residue. D genes are given only for firm matches. Clone size is shown for a subset of rows, as once, few, many or a class of expanded clone.

j_call d_call clone_size v_call cdr3_aa cdr3_nt
TRBJ2-3 . many TRBV20-1 CSARATIPIDGGSTDTQYF TGCAGTGCTAGAGCCACAATCCCCATCGATGGGGGTAGCACAGATACGCAGTATTTT
TRBJ2-5 . . TRBV7-9 CASSYDDGQYF TGTGCCAGCAGCTACGATGATGGCCAGTACTTC
TRBJ2-3 TRBD1 . TRBV7-2 CASSLQGQGGDTQYF TGTGCCAGCAGCTTACAGGGACAGGGTGGGGATACGCAGTATTTT
TRBJ2-1 TRBD2 . TRBV20-1 CSALRTSGASEQFF TGCAGTGCTTTACGGACTAGCGGGGCCTCGGAGCAGTTCTTC
TRBJ1-2 . few TRBV7-2 CASRDPGDIYGYTF TGTGCCAGCAGGGACCCGGGAGACATTTATGGCTACACCTTC
TRBJ2-3 . many TRBV12-3/TRBV12-4 CASRRQGQGTDTQYF TGTGCCAGCAGACGCCAGGGACAAGGCACAGATACGCAGTATTTT
TRBJ2-3 . many TRBV28 CASNIPGKGTDTQYF TGTGCCAGCAACATCCCGGGGAAGGGTACAGATACGCAGTATTTT
TRBJ2-7 . many TRBV12-3/TRBV12-4 CASSAGAVYEQYF TGTGCCAGCAGTGCAGGGGCGGTCTACGAGCAGTACTTC
TRBJ2-7 TRBD1 . TRBV7-9 CASSLVEGTGAEQYF TGTGCCAGCAGCTTGGTAGAAGGAACAGGGGCCGAGCAGTACTTC
TRBJ1-2 . few TRBV12-3/TRBV12-4 CASTNRGYGYTF TGTGCCAGCACCAATAGGGGGTATGGCTACACCTTC
TRBJ2-3 . . TRBV20-1 CSARDLRGAPLGSTDTQYF TGCAGTGCTAGAGATCTTAGGGGGGCCCCCTTAGGGAGCACAGATACGCAGTATTTT
TRBJ2-1 TRBD2 many TRBV6-5 CASSRAGGPWYNEQFF TGTGCCAGCAGCCGAGCGGGGGGGCCATGGTACAATGAGCAGTTCTTC
TRBJ2-6 . few TRBV18 CASSIGANVLTF TGTGCCAGCTCAATTGGGGCCAACGTCCTGACTTTC
TRBJ2-3 TRBD1 . TRBV7-2 CASRQTGGSDTQYF TGTGCCAGCAGACAAACAGGGGGCTCAGATACGCAGTATTTT
TRBJ2-1 . . TRBV7-6 CASSYGGALRNEQFF TGTGCCAGCAGTTATGGCGGGGCCCTTCGGAATGAGCAGTTCTTC
TRBJ2-7 TRBD1 . TRBV29-1 CSAQRGQGAYEQYF TGCAGCGCCCAGCGGGGACAGGGGGCCTACGAGCAGTACTTC
TRBJ2-5 . few TRBV20-1 CSASWGQETQYF TGCAGTGCTTCTTGGGGCCAAGAGACCCAGTACTTC
TRBJ2-3 TRBD2 few TRBV24-1 CATDSGTSTDTQYF TGTGCCACCGATAGCGGGACCTCTACAGATACGCAGTATTTT
TRBJ1-3 . many TRBV12-3/TRBV12-4 CASSLGGGSAGNTIYF TGTGCCAGCAGCCTGGGGGGGGGTTCCGCTGGAAACACCATATATTTT
TRBJ2-5 . few TRBV28 CASNSPGAYRAETQYF TGTGCCAGCAACTCCCCGGGGGCGTATCGTGCTGAGACCCAGTACTTC
TRBJ2-2 TRBD1 . TRBV11-3 CASSSGQGRATGELFF TGTGCCAGCAGCTCCGGACAGGGAAGGGCCACCGGGGAGCTGTTTTTT
TRBJ2-3 . . TRBV5-6 CASSLRVADTQYF TGTGCCAGCAGCTTGAGGGTCGCAGATACGCAGTATTTT
TRBJ2-2 TRBD1 . TRBV19 CASSMGQGRYTGELFF TGTGCCAGTAGTATGGGACAGGGGAGGTATACCGGGGAGCTGTTTTTT
TRBJ1-3 . few TRBV29-1 CSVDGSSSGNTIYF TGCAGCGTTGATGGGTCGAGCTCTGGAAACACCATATATTTT
TRBJ2-3 . . TRBV20-1 CSARVIGSSGYTDTQYF TGCAGTGCTAGAGTGATTGGGAGTAGCGGATACACAGATACGCAGTATTTT
TRBJ2-2 . few TRBV6-2/TRBV6-3 CASSYPRPNTGELFF TGTGCCAGCAGTTACCCCAGGCCCAACACCGGGGAGCTGTTTTTT
TRBJ2-4 TRBD2 . TRBV20-1 CSASKVAGGGRNIQYF TGCAGTGCTAGTAAGGTAGCGGGAGGGGGACGGAACATTCAGTACTTC
TRBJ1-2 TRBD1 . TRBV7-2 CASSLGGQGTSYGYTF TGTGCCAGCAGCTTAGGCGGACAGGGGACCTCCTATGGCTACACCTTC
TRBJ2-7 . . TRBV12-3/TRBV12-4 CASSFKRASEQYF TGTGCCAGCAGTTTTAAGCGGGCCAGCGAGCAGTACTTC
TRBJ2-4 . . TRBV27 CASRLAKNIQYF TGTGCCAGCAGGCTAGCCAAAAACATTCAGTACTTC
TRBJ2-7 TRBD1 . TRBV7-9 CASIEGGTGVSYEQYF TGTGCCAGCATCGAGGGGGGGACAGGGGTCTCCTACGAGCAGTACTTC
TRBJ2-1 . . TRBV7-8 CASSLGGSQNEQFF TGTGCCAGCAGCTTAGGAGGGTCCCAAAATGAGCAGTTCTTC
TRBJ2-7 . few TRBV20-1 CSAKSPYEQYF TGCAGTGCTAAGAGCCCCTACGAGCAGTACTTC
TRBJ2-2 TRBD1 few TRBV27 CASTHGQGSTGELFF TGTGCCAGCACCCACGGACAGGGAAGCACCGGGGAGCTGTTTTTT
TRBJ2-6 . few TRBV5-1 CASSASRRTDSGANVLTF TGCGCCAGCAGCGCCAGTCGAAGGACGGACTCTGGGGCCAACGTCCTGACTTTC
TRBJ2-3 . . TRBV5-1 CASSLGGLPDTQYF TGCGCCAGCAGCTTGGGGGGATTACCAGATACGCAGTATTTT
TRBJ1-5 . . TRBV28 CASSSPSTANQPQHF TGTGCCAGCAGTTCGCCCTCGACAGCCAATCAGCCCCAGCATTTT
TRBJ1-5 . . TRBV5-1 CARVLGGQPQHF TGCGCCAGGGTCTTGGGTGGTCAGCCCCAGCATTTT
TRBJ1-1 TRBD1 many TRBV12-3/TRBV12-4 CASSFQGGTEAFF TGTGCCAGCAGTTTCCAGGGGGGCACTGAAGCTTTCTTT
TRBJ2-7 TRBD2 few TRBV5-5 CASIPQAGLYYEQYF TGTGCCAGCATCCCCCAAGCGGGATTGTACTACGAGCAGTACTTC
TRBJ1-1 TRBD1 few TRBV20-1 CSRQGPSNTEAFF TGCAGTCGACAGGGGCCGTCGAACACTGAAGCTTTCTTT
TRBJ2-1 . few TRBV7-2 CASSLVGGWNEQFF TGTGCCAGCAGCTTAGTTGGGGGATGGAATGAGCAGTTCTTC
TRBJ2-1 TRBD2 few TRBV10-3 CAISLGGNEQFF TGTGCCATCAGCCTGGGGGGGAATGAGCAGTTCTTC
TRBJ1-2 TRBD1 few TRBV6-1 CASSETGVRGYTF TGTGCCAGCAGTGAGACAGGGGTTCGGGGCTACACCTTC
TRBJ2-1 TRBD2 many TRBV29-1 CSVGWAGVGNEQFF TGCAGCGTTGGATGGGCGGGAGTAGGTAATGAGCAGTTCTTC
TRBJ2-7 TRBD2 . TRBV24-1 CATSDSRAGLYEQYF TGTGCCACCAGTGATTCTCGAGCGGGATTGTACGAGCAGTACTTC